These 26 T cell receptor beta chains were sequenced from one sample in a study of beta chain features in type 1 diabetes. Their target antigens are unknown. Study-wide points: Moderately but significantly shorter TCRB CDR3s were found in Type 1 diabetes patients in all four CD4+ subsets.

Every bit of the isolated RNA underwent reverse transcription, so sequencing read expressed TCRB transcripts. This table comes from immunoSEQ multiplex PCR, and its TCRdb copy is limited to in-frame clones, with some not included. Of 640,000 or so clones listed, around 15% are singletons. Source material: naive CD4+ T cells from blood. The source of these receptors is a man aged 18 to 29 with type 1 diabetes.

This chain joins TRBV7-9 and TRBJ1-1, with D maybe TRBD1 (6 bases). V shed 5 bases and J shed 3 bases, with 13 bases lying between them. Per the germline V gene, CDR1 is SEHNR and CDR2 is FQNEAQ (reference sequence). The CDR3 length is 14 residues. For the CDR3, the DNA is TGTGCCAGCAGCCTCTCGACAGGCCACACTGAAGCTTTCTTT. As protein: CASSLSTGHTEAFF.

In this sample, this clone turned up a few times. The rearrangement uses TRBV29-1 and TRBJ2-5; D may be TRBD1 (5 bases). Germline V gene lookup returns CDR1 SQVTM and CDR2 ANQGSEA. The length of the CDR3 is 13 residues. V was trimmed by 5 bases and J by 1 base, leaving 11 bases between them. The CDR3 protein is CSVRGLLQETQYF. As DNA, the CDR3 is TGCAGCGTTAGGGGCCTGCTCCAAGAGACCCAGTACTTC.

This clone was counted only a few times. V usage is TRBV7-2 and J usage is TRBJ1-6; the match to TRBD1 covers 7 bases. The CDR3 spans 15 residues. The ends lost 2 bases at V and 7 bases at J; junction bases unmatched: 5. CDR1 is SGHTA, CDR2 FQGNSA, per germline. In nucleotides, the CDR3 is TGTGCCAGCAGCTTATCCCGACAGGGCAATTCACCCCTCCACTTT. Translating gives CASSLSRQGNSPLHF.

The chain recombines TRBV11-2 with TRBJ2-3, with D perhaps matching TRBD1 (6 bases). The CDR3 is 15 amino acids. CDR1 and CDR2 from the germline V gene are SGHAT and FQNNGV. The ends were cut back, 3 bases at V and 0 bases at J, with 10 bases in the middle. The CDR3 here is CASSFGGPSTDTQYF. In DNA, the CDR3 is TGTGCCAGCAGCTTTGGGGGCCCTAGCACAGATACGCAGTATTTT.

J is TRBJ1-2 and V is TRBV30; D is unresolved. The V gene's germline CDR1 is GTSNPN and CDR2 SVGIG (reference sequence). The CDR3 is 12 amino acids. V dropped 6 bases and J dropped 6 bases, with 14 bases sitting between them. The CDR3 is CACIILQNGYTF. The CDR3 DNA follows: TGTGCCTGCATCATCCTACAGAATGGCTACACCTTC. Full variable domain (remainder filled in from reference TRBV30 and TRBJ1-2): SQTIHQWPATLVQPVGSPLSLECTVEGTSNPNLYWYRQAAGRGLQLLFYSVGIGQISSEVPQNLSASRPQDRQFILSSKKLLLSDSGFYLCACIILQNGYTFGSGTRLTVV.

The gene calls are TRBV27 and TRBJ1-1, with a possible D match to TRBD1 (6 bases). Germline V gives CDR1 MNHEY, CDR2 SMNVEV (reference sequence). The V gene lost 6 bases and the J gene lost 6 bases, with 20 bases spanning the gap. The CDR3 is 15 amino acids. CDR3 in amino acids: CASSLRGGRAAEAFF. For the CDR3, the DNA is TGTGCCAGCAGCTTGAGGGGGGGCCGGGCCGCTGAAGCTTTCTTT.

This clone has only a few counts. The CDR3 DNA reads as TGTGCCAGCAGCTTAGACTTACTCTCTAACACTGAAGCTTTCTTT. Its translation: CASSLDLLSNTEAFF. The chain combines TRBV7-9 with TRBJ1-1; D not certain. CDR3 length: 15 residues. Germline CDR1 SEHNR, CDR2 FQNEAQ (reference sequence). Trimming left V 1 base short and J 2 bases short, with 11 bases between.

This clone has a handful of counts. The CDR3 nucleotides read TGTGCCAGCAGGGCAGGGGTTTTTAACTATGGCTACACCTTC. Protein product: CASRAGVFNYGYTF. The V call is TRBV30, the J call TRBJ1-2; maybe TRBD1 (6 bases). The CDR3 totals 14 residues. Trimming shortened V by 8 bases and J by 1 base, and 17 bases separated the two germline ends. The germline CDR1 and CDR2 sequences are GTSNPN and SVGIG (reference sequence). Full variable domain (rest looked up from reference TRBV30 and TRBJ1-2): SQTIHQWPATLVQPVGSPLSLECTVEGTSNPNLYWYRQAAGRGLQLLFYSVGIGQISSEVPQNLSASRPQDRQFILSSKKLLLSDSGFYLCASRAGVFNYGYTFGSGTRLTVV.

This clone was detected once. This rearrangement joins TRBV5-6 to TRBJ1-5; TRBD1 might be the D (6 bases). Trimming removed 2 bases from V and 3 bases from J, with 18 bases in between. In germline, CDR1 is SGHDT, CDR2 YYEEEE. The CDR3 sequence is 17 residues long. The CDR3 DNA is TGTGCCAGCAGCTTTATGTTTACGGACAGAGACAATCAGCCCCAGCATTTT. Protein: CASSFMFTDRDNQPQHF.

The chain employs TRBV11-2 and TRBJ2-3, with 9 positions matching TRBD2. The germline V gene encodes CDR1 SGHAT and CDR2 FQNNGV. V was pared by 5 bases and J by 1 base, with 1 base of the junction left unmatched. The CDR3 has 14 residues. Here the CDR3 reads CASSQRGGTDTQYF. In DNA form, the CDR3 reads TGTGCCAGCAGCCAGCGGGGGGGCACAGATACGCAGTATTTT. The full variable domain, rest sourced from reference TRBV11-2 and TRBJ2-3, is EAGVAQSPRYKIIEKRQSVAFWCNPISGHATLYWYQQILGQGPKLLIQFQNNGVVDDSQLPKDRFSAERLKGVDSTLKIQPAKLEDSAVYLCASSQRGGTDTQYFGPGTRLTVL.

There are a few counts of this clone. The CDR3 coding sequence is TGTGCCAGCAGTGAAGTAGGGGCTGAAGCTTTCTTT. It specifies CASSEVGAEAFF. V usage is TRBV2 and J usage is TRBJ1-1, with D perhaps matching TRBD1 (5 bases). V lost 1 base and J lost 6, with 6 bases in between. The CDR3 is made up of 12 amino acids. Germline V lookup: CDR1 SNHLY, CDR2 FYNNEI. Full variable domain (outside the CDR3, taken from reference TRBV2 and TRBJ1-1): EPEVTQTPSHQVTQMGQEVILRCVPISNHLYFYWYRQILGQKVEFLVSFYNNEISEKSEIFDDQFSVERPDGSNFTLKIRSTKLEDSAMYFCASSEVGAEAFFGQGTRLTVV.

The CDR3 is CASSAAGLNQPQHF. CDR3 sequence (DNA): TGTGCCAGCAGTGCGGCAGGGCTCAATCAGCCCCAGCATTTT. The V call is TRBV25-1, the J call TRBJ1-5; weak D call: TRBD1 (5 bases). The CDR3 is 14 residues long. The V and J ends lost 4 bases and 3 bases respectively, with 10 bases between them. Germline-derived CDR1 and CDR2 are MGHDK and SYGVNS.

This clone came up once. The chain uses TRBV5-1 and TRBJ2-7, with TRBD1 matching over 8 bases. The CDR3 runs to 19 residues. Germline loops: CDR1 SGHRS, CDR2 YFSETQ. With V trimmed by 1 base and J by 2 bases, 17 bases remained unmatched. The CDR3 loop is CASSLTRTLGTGSAYEQYF. CDR3 nucleotide sequence: TGCGCCAGCAGCTTGACGCGGACTCTCGGGACAGGTAGTGCCTACGAGCAGTACTTC.

This clone was counted only a few times. V usage is TRBV2 and J usage is TRBJ2-6; D possibly corresponds to TRBD1 (6 bases). Trimming shortened V by 7 bases and J by 0 bases, and 7 bases separated the two germline ends. Germline V gene sequence: CDR1 SNHLY, CDR2 FYNNEI. CDR3 length: 14 residues. CDR3 loop: CASIQGSGANVLTF. In DNA form, the CDR3 reads TGTGCCAGCATACAGGGCTCTGGGGCCAACGTCCTGACTTTC.

This clone has only a few counts. The rearrangement uses TRBV25-1 and TRBJ2-3; possible D gene TRBD1, 5 bases. The CDR3 is 14 amino acids. Trimming cost V 1 base and J 2 bases, with 7 bases left between them. Per the germline V gene, CDR1 is MGHDK and CDR2 is SYGVNS. The CDR3 bases are TGTGCCAGCAGTGAATGGGGCAACACAGATACGCAGTATTTT. Translation: CASSEWGNTDTQYF.

Only a few counts were recorded for this clone. The chain couples TRBV13 to TRBJ2-3; the match to TRBD1 covers 10 bases. Losses at the gene ends were 1 base for V and 6 bases for J; bases not matched to a gene: 4. CDR3 length equals 15 residues. Looked up from germline, CDR1 is PRHDT and CDR2 is FYEKMQ (reference sequence). DNA of the CDR3: TGTGCCAGCAGCTTAGTGTGGACAGGGGGTGATACGCAGTATTTT. This translates into CASSLVWTGGDTQYF. Full variable domain (outside the CDR3, taken from reference TRBV13 and TRBJ2-3): AAGVIQSPRHLIKEKRETATLKCYPIPRHDTVYWYQQGPGQDPQFLISFYEKMQSDKGSIPDRFSAQQFSDYHSELNMSSLELGDSALYFCASSLVWTGGDTQYFGPGTRLTVL.

The rearrangement joins TRBV4-1 to TRBJ2-1; possibly TRBD1 or TRBD2 for D (5 bases each). V shed 6 bases and J shed 3 bases, with 9 bases lying between them. CDR3 length: 13 amino acids. Germline CDR1 and CDR2: MGHRA and YSYEKL. The CDR3 DNA reads TGCGCCAGCAGGGGACGGAGCTACAATGAGCAGTTCTTC. This gives the protein CASRGRSYNEQFF.

In its sample, this clone was seen many times. The chain has TRBV30 and TRBJ2-1; D is unclear. In germline, CDR1 is GTSNPN, CDR2 SVGIG (reference sequence). The CDR3 contains 11 residues. Trimming pared 4 bases from V and 15 bases from J, leaving 16 bases between. CDR3 sequence reads: CAWTLDWQRFF. In nucleotides, the CDR3 is TGTGCCTGGACCCTCGACTGGCAGCGGTTCTTC.

This clone was picked up a small number of times. The genes are TRBV7-8 and TRBJ1-2; the D is unclear. V dropped 1 base and J dropped 1 base, with 4 bases sitting between them. CDR3 size: 13 residues. The germline gives CDR1 SGHVS, CDR2 FQNEAQ. CDR3 sequence reads: CASSLGVNYGYTF. In DNA form, the CDR3 reads TGTGCCAGCAGCTTAGGAGTTAACTATGGCTACACCTTC.

This clone was detected a few times. The V call is TRBV7-9, the J call TRBJ1-1; D remains unclear. The length of the CDR3 is 15 residues. CDR1 and CDR2 (germline): SEHNR, FQNEAQ (reference sequence). Trimming took 2 bases from V and 6 from J, leaving 16 bases between them. CDR3 sequence reads: CASSLIPTRASEAFF. The CDR3 DNA is TGTGCCAGCAGCTTAATCCCCACGAGGGCGTCTGAAGCTTTCTTT.

This clone was observed a handful of times. This chain uses TRBV19 with TRBJ2-1; D unresolved. The CDR3 runs to 13 residues. Germline values: CDR1 LNHDA, CDR2 SQIVND (reference sequence). V shed 5 bases and J shed 4 bases, with 9 bases lying between them. The chain's CDR3 is CASSPRTYNEQFF. The CDR3 DNA reads TGTGCCAGTAGTCCGCGCACTTACAATGAGCAGTTCTTC.

The chain has TRBV6-6 and TRBJ2-2, with D uncertain. The CDR3 has 12 amino acids. Between the trimmed V and J ends, which lost 8 bases and 8 bases, there was a span of 12 bases. Looked up from germline, CDR1 is MNHNY and CDR2 is SVGAGI (reference sequence). CDR3 in DNA: TGTGCCAGCCCCAACAGAGAGGGGGAGCTGTTTTTT. Encoded protein: CASPNREGELFF.

V gene TRBV19 combines with J gene TRBJ1-2; 10 positions agree with TRBD1. CDR1 and CDR2 (germline): LNHDA, SQIVND (reference sequence). This CDR3 contains 14 residues. V shed 7 bases and J 3 bases; nucleotides not matched to a gene: 5. In DNA, the CDR3 is TGTGCCAGTATTAAGGGACAGGGGTACTATGGCTACACCTTC. Protein sequence: CASIKGQGYYGYTF. Filled out from reference TRBV19 and TRBJ1-2, the complete variable domain reads DGGITQSPKYLFRKEGQNVTLSCEQNLNHDAMYWYRQDPGQGLRLIYYSQIVNDFQKGDIAEGYSVSREKKESFPLTVTSAQKNPTAFYLCASIKGQGYYGYTFGSGTRLTVV.

This clone was recorded a few times. The chain couples TRBV4-1 to TRBJ1-4; perhaps TRBD1 as D (6 bases). Germline loops: CDR1 MGHRA, CDR2 YSYEKL. Trimming removed 6 bases at V and 8 bases at J, with 16 bases between. The CDR3 sequence is 14 residues long. CDR3 nucleotides: TGCGCCAGCAGTCAACAGGGATTTGGGGAAAAACTGTTTTTT. It codes for CASSQQGFGEKLFF.

In this sample, this clone turned up a few times. The chain links TRBV4-2 to TRBJ2-7, with 8 bases lining up with TRBD1. There are 16 residues in the CDR3. V was clipped by 0 bases and J by 5 bases; unmatched bases: 9. Germline assignment: CDR1 LGHNA and CDR2 YNFKEQ. CDR3 amino acids: CASSQDRKTGVNEQYF. CDR3 nucleotide sequence: TGTGCCAGCAGCCAAGATCGAAAGACAGGGGTCAACGAGCAGTACTTC.

The gene calls are TRBV5-1 and TRBJ1-3; 8 bases match TRBD1. CDR3 length: 15 residues. V lost 4 bases and J lost 0; bases outside the gene matches: 3. Germline V gene sequence: CDR1 SGHRS, CDR2 YFSETQ. CDR3 sequence: CASSRDRSSGNTIYF. The CDR3 nucleotides are TGCGCCAGCAGCAGGGACAGGAGCTCTGGAAACACCATATATTTT.